This T cell receptor beta chain was captured by sequencing in a study of shared clonotypes between healthy human individuals. The CDR3 has 15 amino acids. Germline CDR1 and CDR2: KGHSH and LQKENI. Trimming took 0 bases from V and 2 from J, leaving 10 bases between them. Bulk PBMC genomic DNA spanned ten immunoSEQ deep plates. Repertoires were generated with immunoSEQ multiplex PCR, while TCRdb's copy carries only in-frame clones and drops some. Among some 500,000 clones listed, 75% to 80% were seen once. The healthy adult donors were HIV-negative and reported no recent acute infections or vaccinations.

V and J are TRBV18 and TRBJ2-5, with TRBD2 as a possible D gene (6 bases). The sample comprised PBMCs. This receptor was obtained from a woman in her thirties or forties in good health. Some clones in this sample may be carry-over from other donors' samples. CDR3: CASSPPGGLQETQYF. CDR3 DNA: TGTGCCAGCTCACCACCCGGCGGACTACAAGAGACCCAGTACTTC.